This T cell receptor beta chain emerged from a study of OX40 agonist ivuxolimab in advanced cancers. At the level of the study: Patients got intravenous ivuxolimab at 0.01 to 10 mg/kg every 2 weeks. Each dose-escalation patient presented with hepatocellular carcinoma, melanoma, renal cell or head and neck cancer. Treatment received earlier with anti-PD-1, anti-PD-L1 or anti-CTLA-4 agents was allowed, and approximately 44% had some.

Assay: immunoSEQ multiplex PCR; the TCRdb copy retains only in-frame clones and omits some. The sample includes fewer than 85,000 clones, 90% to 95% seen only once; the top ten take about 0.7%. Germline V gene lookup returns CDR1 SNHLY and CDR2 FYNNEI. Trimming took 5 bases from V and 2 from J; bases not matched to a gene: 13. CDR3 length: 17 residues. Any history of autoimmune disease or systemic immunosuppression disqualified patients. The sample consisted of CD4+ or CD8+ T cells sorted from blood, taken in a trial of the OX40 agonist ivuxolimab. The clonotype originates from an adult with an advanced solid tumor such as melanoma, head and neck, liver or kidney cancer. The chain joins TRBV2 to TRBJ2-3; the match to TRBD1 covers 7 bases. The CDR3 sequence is CASSSPTTTGTTDTQYF. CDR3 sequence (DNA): TGTGCCAGCAGTTCCCCCACAACGACAGGGACCACAGATACGCAGTATTTT.